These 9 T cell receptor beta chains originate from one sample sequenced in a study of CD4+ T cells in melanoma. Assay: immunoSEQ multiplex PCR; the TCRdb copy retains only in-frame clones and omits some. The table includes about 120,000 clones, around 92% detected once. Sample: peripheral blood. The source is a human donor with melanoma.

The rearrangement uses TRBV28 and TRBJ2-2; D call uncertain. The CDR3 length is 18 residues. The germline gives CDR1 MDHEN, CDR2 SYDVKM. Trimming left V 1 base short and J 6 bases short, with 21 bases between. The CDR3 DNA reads TGTGCCAGCAGTTTATCGGTCTGGCGCTCGAATCTTGCCGGGGAGCTGTTTTTT. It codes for CASSLSVWRSNLAGELFF.

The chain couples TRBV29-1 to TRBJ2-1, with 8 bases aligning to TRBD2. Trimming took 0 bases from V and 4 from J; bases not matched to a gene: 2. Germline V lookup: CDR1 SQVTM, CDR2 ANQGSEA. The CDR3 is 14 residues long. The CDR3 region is CSVEDQRGYNEQFF. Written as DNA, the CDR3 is TGCAGCGTTGAAGACCAGCGGGGGTACAATGAGCAGTTCTTC.

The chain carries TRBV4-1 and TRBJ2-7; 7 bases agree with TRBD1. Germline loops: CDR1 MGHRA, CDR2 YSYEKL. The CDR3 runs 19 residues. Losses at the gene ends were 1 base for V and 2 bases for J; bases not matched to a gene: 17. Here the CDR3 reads CASSQVLTTRTGGPYEQYF. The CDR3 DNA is TGCGCCAGCAGCCAAGTCCTCACTACTAGGACAGGAGGTCCCTACGAGCAGTACTTC.

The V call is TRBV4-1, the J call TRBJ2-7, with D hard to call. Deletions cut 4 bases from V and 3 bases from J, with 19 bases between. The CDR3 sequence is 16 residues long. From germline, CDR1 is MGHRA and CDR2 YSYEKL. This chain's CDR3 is CASSLGTIDLRYEQYF. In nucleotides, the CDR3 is TGCGCCAGCAGCCTAGGAACCATAGACCTTCGCTACGAGCAGTACTTC.

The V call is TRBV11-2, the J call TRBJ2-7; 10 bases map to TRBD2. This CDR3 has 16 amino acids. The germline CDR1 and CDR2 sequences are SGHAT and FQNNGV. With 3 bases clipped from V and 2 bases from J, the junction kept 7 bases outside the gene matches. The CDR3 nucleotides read TGTGCCAGCAGCTTCCTAGCGGGAGCGAATACCTACGAGCAGTACTTC. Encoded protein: CASSFLAGANTYEQYF.

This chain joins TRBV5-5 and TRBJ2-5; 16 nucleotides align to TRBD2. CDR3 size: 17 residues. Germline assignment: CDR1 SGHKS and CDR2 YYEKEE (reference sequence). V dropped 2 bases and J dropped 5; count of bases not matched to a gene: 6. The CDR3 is CASSFGTSGGAMETQYF. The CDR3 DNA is TGTGCCAGCAGCTTTGGGACTAGCGGGGGGGCCATGGAGACCCAGTACTTC.

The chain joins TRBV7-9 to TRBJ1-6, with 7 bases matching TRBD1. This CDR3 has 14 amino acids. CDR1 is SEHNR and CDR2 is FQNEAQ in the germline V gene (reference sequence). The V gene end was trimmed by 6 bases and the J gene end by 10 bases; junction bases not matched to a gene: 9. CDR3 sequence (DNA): TGTGCCAGCAGGGGAGGACAGGAGAGCTCACCCCTCCACTTT. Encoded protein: CASRGGQESSPLHF.

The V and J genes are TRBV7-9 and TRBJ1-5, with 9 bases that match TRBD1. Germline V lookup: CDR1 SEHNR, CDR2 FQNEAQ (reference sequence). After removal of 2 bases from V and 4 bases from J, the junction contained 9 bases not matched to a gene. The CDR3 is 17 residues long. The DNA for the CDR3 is TGTGCCAGCAGCTTAATTATTGGGACAGGGAATAATCAGCCCCAGCATTTT. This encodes CASSLIIGTGNNQPQHF. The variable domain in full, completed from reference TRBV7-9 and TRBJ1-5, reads DTGVSQNPRHKITKRGQNVTFRCDPISEHNRLYWYRQTLGQGPEFLTYFQNEAQLEKSRLLSDRFSAERPKGSFSTLEIQRTEQGDSAMYLCASSLIIGTGNNQPQHFGDGTRLSIL.

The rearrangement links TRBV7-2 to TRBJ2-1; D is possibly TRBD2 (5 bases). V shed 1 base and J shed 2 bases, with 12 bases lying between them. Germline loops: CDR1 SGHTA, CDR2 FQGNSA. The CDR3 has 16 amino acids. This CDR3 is CASSLEASLTYNEQFF. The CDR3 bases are TGTGCCAGCAGCTTAGAGGCTAGCCTGACCTACAATGAGCAGTTCTTC.